The clone carrying this TCR beta chain was observed a single time. The target antigen is unknown. This record belongs to a study of long-term antiretroviral therapy in people with HIV. Study-wide results and limits: Blood dates from the mid-2000s to the late 2010s, possibly under older ART regimens. Dominant in the repertoire at all time points were clones expanded before ART. For ART adherence, viral resistance and therapy changes, no data were available.

Researchers report immunoSEQ v3.0 was run at survey level. Repertoires were generated with immunoSEQ multiplex PCR, while TCRdb's copy carries only in-frame clones and drops some. Altogether tens of thousands of clones are present, roughly 79% being singletons, with the ten largest covering approximately 12%. This clonotype was sampled from a man between 35 and 55 years old with HIV. Material: unsorted PBMCs, obtained 0.1 years before starting antiretroviral therapy.

The CDR3 loop is CSVAWGGGTEAFF. The CDR3, as DNA: TGCAGCGTCGCTTGGGGGGGCGGCACTGAAGCTTTCTTT. The rearrangement links TRBV29-1 to TRBJ1-1; tentative D call: TRBD1 (6 bases). Deletions cut 6 bases from V and 4 bases from J, with 15 bases between. Germline V gives CDR1 SQVTM, CDR2 ANQGSEA. The CDR3 covers 13 residues. Combining the CDR3 with reference TRBV29-1 and TRBJ1-1 gives the whole variable domain SAVISQKPSRDICQRGTSLTIQCQVDSQVTMMFWYRQQPGQSLTLIATANQGSEATYESGFVIDKFPISRPNLTFSTLTVSNMSPEDSSIYLCSVAWGGGTEAFFGQGTRLTVV.